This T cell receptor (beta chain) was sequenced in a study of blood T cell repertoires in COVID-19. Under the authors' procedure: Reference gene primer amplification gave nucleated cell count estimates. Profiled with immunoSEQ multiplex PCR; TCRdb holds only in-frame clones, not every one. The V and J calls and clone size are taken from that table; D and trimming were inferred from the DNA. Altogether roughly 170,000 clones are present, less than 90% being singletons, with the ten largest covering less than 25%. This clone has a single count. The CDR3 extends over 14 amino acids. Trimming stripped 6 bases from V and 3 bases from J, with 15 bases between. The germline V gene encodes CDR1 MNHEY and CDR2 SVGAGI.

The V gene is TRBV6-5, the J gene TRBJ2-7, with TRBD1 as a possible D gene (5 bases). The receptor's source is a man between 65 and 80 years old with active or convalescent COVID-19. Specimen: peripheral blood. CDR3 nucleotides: TGTGCCAGCAGCCAAGGGGTACGCAACTACGAGCAGTACTTC. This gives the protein CASSQGVRNYEQYF.